This is a list of T cell receptor beta chains from one sample in a study of Ad26.COV2.S vaccination and SARS-CoV-2 variants. Method: immunoSEQ multiplex PCR; TCRdb's copy keeps in-frame clones and lacks some. The sample records about 460,000 clones, roughly nine tenths being singletons. The sequences come from peripheral blood, collected in a trial of Ad26.COV2.S vaccine versus placebo. All receptors derive from a person aged 18 to 59 who received the Ad26.COV2.S COVID-19 vaccine or a placebo. CDR3s include the opening cysteine and the closing phenylalanine or tryptophan. A D gene is named only where the DNA matches it firmly. Size values are once, few and many counts, or a class for expanded clones, and some rows have none.

V	J	size	D	DNA	CDR3
TRBV7-9	TRBJ2-7	-	-	TGTGCCAGCAGCTTTTCCTACGAGCAGTACTTC	CASSFSYEQYF
TRBV5-8	TRBJ1-1	-	-	TGTGCCAGCAGCCCCCCTGACACTGAAGCTTTCTTT	CASSPPDTEAFF
TRBV30	TRBJ1-2	-	-	TGTGCCTGCGCAGGGTATGGCTACACCTTC	CACAGYGYTF
TRBV18	TRBJ2-3	once	-	TGTGCCAGCTCACCGACAGTGGTAGTCACAGATACGCAGTATTTT	CASSPTVVVTDTQYF
TRBV28	TRBJ2-1	-	TRBD2	TGTGCCAGCAGTTTAGCGGGAGGGGGCTACAATGAGCAGTTCTTC	CASSLAGGGYNEQFF
TRBV6-5	TRBJ2-5	-	-	TGTGCCAGCAGTACCCGACGGAGAGAGACCCAGTACTTC	CASSTRRRETQYF
TRBV30	TRBJ1-2	-	TRBD1	TGTGCCTGGGGGACAGGATGGAGTGGCTACACCTTC	CAWGTGWSGYTF
TRBV7-6	TRBJ2-2	-	TRBD1	TGTGCCAGCAGCTTAGAGGGACAGGGGGAGGCCGGGGAGCTGTTTTTT	CASSLEGQGEAGELFF
TRBV7-2	TRBJ1-4	-	-	TGTGCCAGCAGTTTTAAGTTGTGGGAAAAACTGTTTTTT	CASSFKLWEKLFF
TRBV11-3	TRBJ2-2	few	-	TGTGCCAGCAGCTTCTCCCCTCGGGAGAACGGCGGGGAGCTGTTTTTT	CASSFSPRENGGELFF
TRBV4-3	TRBJ1-2	-	TRBD1	TGCGCCAGCAGCCAAGCACCTACAGGGGGCGGCAGGGGCTACACCTTC	CASSQAPTGGGRGYTF
TRBV6-5	TRBJ1-1	-	TRBD1	TGTGCCAGCAGTACGGGACAGGGATACACTGAAGCTTTCTTT	CASSTGQGYTEAFF
TRBV10-1	TRBJ1-2	-	TRBD1	TGCGCCAGCAGGGCGACAGGGCTCTTGGAAGGCTACACCTTC	CASRATGLLEGYTF
TRBV24-1	TRBJ2-1	-	TRBD2	TGTGCCACCAGTGGGGGCCTTAGCGGGAGTTTCTATGAGCAGTTCTTC	CATSGGLSGSFYEQFF
TRBV5-1	TRBJ2-5	-	TRBD1	TGCGCCAGCAGCGAGGGGACAGGTGGACAAGAGACCCAGTACTTC	CASSEGTGGQETQYF
TRBV5-6	TRBJ2-7	-	-	TGTGCCAGCAGCTTGTTTCCGACAGAGATCTACGAGCAGTACTTC	CASSLFPTEIYEQYF
TRBV2	TRBJ2-2	-	-	TGTGCCAGCAGTGAAGCGCTTTGGCAGGGGCCGTTCGCGAACACCGGGGAGCTGTTTTTT	CASSEALWQGPFANTGELFF
TRBV5-1	TRBJ2-7	-	-	TGCGCCAGCAGCTTGGGTCTGGGCAGGGGTTCCCACGAGCAGTACTTC	CASSLGLGRGSHEQYF
TRBV18	TRBJ2-6	-	TRBD1	TGTGCCAGCTCACATGCATCCGGGACAGGGTTATCTGGGGCCAACGTCCTGACTTTC	CASSHASGTGLSGANVLTF
TRBV11-2	TRBJ2-7	-	-	TGTGCCAGCAGCTTAGACGGTCCTACACGGGCTTTCTACGAGCAGTACTTC	CASSLDGPTRAFYEQYF
TRBV9	TRBJ2-7	-	TRBD2	TGTGCCAGCAGCGTAGCTAGCGGGATCTCCTACGAGCAGTACTTC	CASSVASGISYEQYF
TRBV7-9	TRBJ1-1	few	-	TGTGCCAGCTGGGCCGGCAGGGAGGGCTTGAACACTGAAGCTTTCTTT	CASWAGREGLNTEAFF
TRBV5-4	TRBJ1-6	-	TRBD1	TGTGCCAGCAGCTCAAGACAGGGGCTCGGTTCACCCCTCCACTTT	CASSSRQGLGSPLHF
TRBV30	TRBJ2-3	-	TRBD2	TGTGCCTGGACGGGACTAGCGGGGTCTAGCACAGATACGCAGTATTTT	CAWTGLAGSSTDTQYF
TRBV6-6	TRBJ2-5	-	TRBD1	TGTGCCAGCAGTTACCCTACGGGGGGACAGGGAAAGACCCAGTACTTC	CASSYPTGGQGKTQYF
TRBV19	TRBJ2-7	-	-	TGTGCCAGTAGTATTTCTGGGAACGGTCCCTACGAGCAGTACTTC	CASSISGNGPYEQYF
TRBV4-1	TRBJ2-1	-	-	TGCGCCAGCAGCCTCCAAGTGACGGTCGGCCGGAATGAGCAGTTCTTC	CASSLQVTVGRNEQFF